The entry that follows covers one T cell receptor (beta chain) sequence. The CDR3 is 13 residues long. Germline V gene data show CDR1 as PRHDT and CDR2 as FYEKMQ (reference sequence). The V gene lost 4 bases and the J gene lost 3 bases, with 10 bases spanning the gap. This entry comes from a study of identifying expanded T cells in peripheral blood. Produced via immunoSEQ multiplex PCR; TCRdb's table is partial and in-frame only. The profile shows some 120,000 clones, around 84% of them singletons. Sequences were obtained from blood. This chain joins TRBV13 and TRBJ2-7, with no clear D. This sequence was found in a person aged 18 to 70 in good health. The CDR3 DNA follows: TGTGCCAGCAGCTCCCTGGGTTTCTACGAGCAGTACTTC. Protein product: CASSSLGFYEQYF.